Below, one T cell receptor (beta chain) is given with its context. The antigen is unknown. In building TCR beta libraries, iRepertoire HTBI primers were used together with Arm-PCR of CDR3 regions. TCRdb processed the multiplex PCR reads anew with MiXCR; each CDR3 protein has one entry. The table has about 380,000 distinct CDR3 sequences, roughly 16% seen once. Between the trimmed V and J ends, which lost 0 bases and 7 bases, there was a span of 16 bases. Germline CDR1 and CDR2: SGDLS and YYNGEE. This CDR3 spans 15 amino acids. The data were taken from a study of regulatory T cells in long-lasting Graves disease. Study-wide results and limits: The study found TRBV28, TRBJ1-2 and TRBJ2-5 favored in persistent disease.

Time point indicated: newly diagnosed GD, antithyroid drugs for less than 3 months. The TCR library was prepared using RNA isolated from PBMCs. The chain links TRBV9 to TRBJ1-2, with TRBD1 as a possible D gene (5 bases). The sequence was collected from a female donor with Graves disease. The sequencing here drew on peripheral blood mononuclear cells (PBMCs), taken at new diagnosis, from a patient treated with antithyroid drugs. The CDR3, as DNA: TGTGCCAGCAGCGTAGCTACTGGCAGGGATACTGGCTACACCTTC. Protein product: CASSVATGRDTGYTF.